This section outlines one T cell receptor (beta chain) sequence together with its context. Its antigen is unidentified. The data were obtained in a study of T-cell reconstitution after alpha-beta-depleted transplantation in children. General study results and limits: After transplant, at about two months, alpha-beta T cells were reportedly derived from several hundred expanded graft clones. Newly made T cells mostly supplied T-cell counts and diversity one year after transplant.

The library targeted TCRbeta and was prepared with unique molecular identifiers. MiXCR, applied by TCRdb to the PCR reads, yields one record per CDR3 protein. The sample consists of roughly 500,000 distinct CDR3 sequences, under 12% of them appearing once. The ends lost 6 bases at V and 13 bases at J; junction bases unmatched: 9. This CDR3 has 12 residues. The input for sequencing was PBMCs, taken before TCRalphabeta/CD19-depleted stem cell transplant. This TCR was sampled from a child aged 2 to 10 with inherited bone marrow failure, due to receive a stem cell transplant. The rearrangement joins TRBV12-3 or TRBV12-4 to TRBJ2-1; 7 nucleotides agree with TRBD1. CDR3 sequence (DNA): TGTGCCAGCAGCCCGGGGACAGCCAATCAGTTCTTC. The encoded protein is CASSPGTANQFF.